The 10 T cell receptor beta chains given below trace back to one sample, sequenced in a study of identical twins. TCRdb processed the 5' RACE reads anew with MiXCR; each CDR3 protein has one entry. The data hold more than 600,000 distinct CDR3 sequences, with about 18% observed a single time. The sample was also reused in another study, on T cells expressing NK-cell markers.

The sample taken for sequencing was PBMCs. These receptors were taken from a woman between 18 and 29 years old in good health.

This sequence joins TRBV5-1 and TRBJ1-6; D ambiguous. Trimming pared 2 bases from V and 0 bases from J, leaving 9 bases between. CDR1 and CDR2 from the germline V gene are SGHRS and YFSETQ. This CDR3 region has 16 residues. Here the CDR3 reads CASSFEGSSYNSPLHF. CDR3 bases: TGCGCCAGCAGCTTTGAGGGTAGCTCCTATAATTCACCCCTCCACTTT.

The chain joins TRBV7-9 to TRBJ1-4, with a tentative D call TRBD1 (6 bases). This CDR3 is 17 amino acids long. Germline V CDR1 and CDR2: SEHNR, FQNEAQ (reference sequence). Trimming pared 1 base from V and 4 bases from J, leaving 16 bases between. CDR3 nucleotide sequence: TGTGCCAGCAGCTTAGACTTCCGGCCAGGGGATAATGAAAAACTGTTTTTT. Amino acids: CASSLDFRPGDNEKLFF.

The count of this clonotype is one. The rearrangement links TRBV20-1 to TRBJ2-3, with D perhaps matching TRBD1 (6 bases). The CDR3 totals 15 residues. The V end lost 0 bases, the J end lost 3 bases, and 13 bases lay between the germline ends. Germline CDR1 is DFQATT and CDR2 is SNEGSKA (reference sequence). CDR3: CSAREQGLGTDTQYF. As DNA, the CDR3 is TGCAGTGCTAGAGAACAGGGATTGGGGACAGATACGCAGTATTTT.

Ten or more counts support this clonotype. V usage is TRBV12-3 or TRBV12-4 and J usage is TRBJ2-3; 12 bases align to TRBD2. J gave up 2 bases and V 6 bases, and 6 bases lay outside the gene matches. The CDR3 is 16 amino acids. The CDR3 protein is CASRLRTSGNTDTQYF. The CDR3 DNA is TGTGCCAGCAGGCTACGGACTAGCGGGAACACAGATACGCAGTATTTT.

This clonotype came up many times. This chain uses TRBV10-3 with TRBJ2-7; TRBD2 might be the D (5 bases). The CDR3 sequence is 14 residues long. Trimming pared 6 bases from V and 4 bases from J, leaving 16 bases between. Germline CDR1 ENHRY, CDR2 SYGVKD. Here the CDR3 DNA reads TGTGCCATCAGCCGGCTGCGCGGGCGATACGAGCAGTACTTC. It encodes CAISRLRGRYEQYF.

About this clonotype itself: At one end, the junction sequence differs from germline, possibly due to a read error. The rearrangement joins TRBV30 to TRBJ2-5; D is unclear. This CDR3 comprises 11 residues. Germline lookup yields CDR1 GTSNPN and CDR2 SVGIG (reference sequence). DNA for the CDR3: TGTGCCTGGAGTGAGGCAGACAAGGTGAACTTC. Its translation: CAWSEADKVNF.

The chain uses TRBV2 and TRBJ2-3, with 13 bases matching TRBD2. V lost 6 bases to trimming and J lost 3 bases; unmatched junction nucleotides: 3. This CDR3 is built from 15 residues. Per the germline V gene, CDR1 is SNHLY and CDR2 is FYNNEI. Here the CDR3 DNA reads TGTGCCAGCAGGGCGACTAGCGGGAGGACAGATACGCAGTATTTT. It specifies CASRATSGRTDTQYF.

The rearrangement joins TRBV29-1 to TRBJ1-1; D possibly corresponds to TRBD1 (5 bases). The CDR3 sequence is 11 residues long. Germline CDR1 reads SQVTM; CDR2 reads ANQGSEA. The V end was cut by 7 bases, the J end by 8 bases, with 14 bases between. The CDR3 here is CSATTGTEAFF. The CDR3 nucleotides are TGCAGCGCCACCACTGGGACGGAAGCTTTCTTT.

This clonotype was observed a handful of times. The chain recombines TRBV20-1 with TRBJ2-1; 10 bases map to TRBD2. CDR1 and CDR2 from the germline V gene are DFQATT and SNEGSKA (reference sequence). V shed 4 bases and J 7 bases; nucleotides not matched to a gene: 4. This CDR3 spans 13 amino acids. The CDR3 reads CSATGLADNEQFF. CDR3 DNA: TGCAGTGCTACAGGACTAGCGGATAATGAGCAGTTCTTC.

The rearrangement links TRBV29-1 to TRBJ1-1; D not resolved. V lost 3 bases, J lost 0 bases, and 5 bases lay in between. This CDR3 has 12 residues. CDR1 SQVTM and CDR2 ANQGSEA come from the germline V gene. As DNA, the CDR3 is TGCAGCGTTGAGGGGATGAACACTGAAGCTTTCTTT. This codes for CSVEGMNTEAFF.